The clone carrying this T cell receptor beta chain showed up just a few times. A mixed TRB-A/B primer pool amplified rearranged TRB by multiplex touch-down PCR. TCRdb re-analysed the multiplex PCR reads in MiXCR, keeping a single row per CDR3 protein. The data contain approximately 6,500 distinct CDR3 sequences, about 36% of them seen just once; the ten biggest clones take up roughly 45%. The CDR3 loop spans 12 amino acids. Trimming took 6 bases from V and 6 from J, leaving 12 bases between them. The sample belongs to a study of T cell repertoires in aging, cancer and after chemotherapy. The template was genomic DNA from peripheral blood, not RNA.

This TCR was sampled from a human donor with a blood cancer. The V gene is TRBV12-3 or TRBV12-4, the J gene TRBJ2-7; maybe TRBD1 (5 bases). The specimen was blood. CDR3 bases: TGTGCCAGCAGGCCTCAGGGTGGCGAGCAGTACTTC. Protein: CASRPQGGEQYF.